This T cell receptor beta chain was found in a study of blood T cell repertoires in COVID-19. Across the study: T cells, B-cell-depleted T cells, or PBMCs provided the cDNA or gDNA that served as material.

V was clipped by 6 bases and J by 2 bases, with 16 bases between them. The CDR3 covers 15 residues. CDR1 MNHEY and CDR2 SMNVEV come from the germline V gene (reference sequence). The authors' processing: Amplifying reference gene primers gave estimates of nucleated cell counts. The method was immunoSEQ multiplex PCR; TCRdb's version includes in-frame clones alone and lacks a portion of them. The V and J calls and the clone size are those of that table, but D and trimming were determined from the DNA. The sample holds 300,000 to 450,000 clones; 85% are singletons and the top ten take 3.5% to 4%. The clonotype comes from a woman aged 18-30 years with acute or convalescent COVID-19. The sequenced material came from peripheral blood. This rearrangement joins TRBV27 to TRBJ1-2, with a tentative D call TRBD1 (6 bases). CDR3: CASSLNGQFNYGYTF. Written as DNA, the CDR3 is TGTGCCAGCAGCTTGAACGGACAGTTCAACTATGGCTACACCTTC.